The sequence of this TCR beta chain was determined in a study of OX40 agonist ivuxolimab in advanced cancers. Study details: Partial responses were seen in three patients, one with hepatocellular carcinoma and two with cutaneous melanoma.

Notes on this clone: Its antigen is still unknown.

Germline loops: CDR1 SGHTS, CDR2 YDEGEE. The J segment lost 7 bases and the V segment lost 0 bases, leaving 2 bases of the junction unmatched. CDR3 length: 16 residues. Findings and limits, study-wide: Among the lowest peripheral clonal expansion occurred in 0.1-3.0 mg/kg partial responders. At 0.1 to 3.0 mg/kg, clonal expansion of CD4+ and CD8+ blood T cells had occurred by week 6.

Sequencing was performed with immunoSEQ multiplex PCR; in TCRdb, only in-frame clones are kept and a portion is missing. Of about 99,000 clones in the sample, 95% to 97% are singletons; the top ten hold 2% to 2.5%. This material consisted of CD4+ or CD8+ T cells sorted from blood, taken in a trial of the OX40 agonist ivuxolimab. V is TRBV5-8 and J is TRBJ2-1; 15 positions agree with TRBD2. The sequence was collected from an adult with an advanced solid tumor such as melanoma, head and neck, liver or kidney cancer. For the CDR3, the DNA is TGTGCCAGCAGCTTGGGGACTAGCGGGGGGGCGAATGAGCAGTTCTTC. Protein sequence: CASSLGTSGGANEQFF.